These T cell receptor beta chains were read from a single sample in a study of T-cell memory formation after mild COVID-19. TCRdb independently ran MiXCR on the 5' RACE reads; one entry per CDR3 protein. There are some 450,000 distinct CDR3 sequences in the sample; about 19% occur only once, and around 8.4% lies in the top ten. The specimen was PBMCs or a T cell subset sorted from them (not recorded which). The receptors come from an adult woman who had mild COVID-19 (a few samples of this study predate the infection). Cell type and time point are not known. The CDR3 runs from the conserved cysteine through the conserved F or W. Each record gives: J gene, CDR3 length, V gene, clone size, D gene, CDR3 DNA, CDR3 protein. A D gene is named only where the DNA matches it firmly. Clone size is stated in some rows and not others, as once, few, many or a class when expanded.

TRBJ1-3,12,TRBV12-3/TRBV12-4,few,TRBD1,TGTGCCAGCAGTTTGGCCGGGACAGGGGCATATTTT,CASSLAGTGAYF
TRBJ2-1,15,TRBV12-3/TRBV12-4,few,NA,TGTGCCAGCAGTGATAAGAGGGTCCCCTACAATGAGCAGTTCTTC,CASSDKRVPYNEQFF
TRBJ2-1,14,TRBV7-9,NA,NA,TGTGCCAGCAGCTTAGCCCCGCATTGGGGGGAGGAGTTCTTC,CASSLAPHWGEEFF
TRBJ2-5,15,TRBV18,few,TRBD2,TGTGCCAGCTCAACGTCCGTCGGGGGGGCAGAGACCCAGTACTTC,CASSTSVGGAETQYF
TRBJ2-2,11,TRBV12-3/TRBV12-4,NA,NA,TGTGCCAGTGCCCTGGGGGGGGAGCTGTTTTTT,CASALGGELFF
TRBJ2-5,17,TRBV7-8,few,TRBD2,TGTGCCAGCAGCCCGGGACTAGCGGTAGATATCCAAGAGACCCAGTACTTC,CASSPGLAVDIQETQYF
TRBJ2-1,13,TRBV6-1,NA,NA,TGTGCCAGCAGTGTGGGAAAGGGGAATGAGCAGTTCTTC,CASSVGKGNEQFF
TRBJ1-2,13,TRBV6-5,NA,TRBD1,TGTGCCAGCAGTGTCGGACAGGGCAAAGGCTACACCTTC,CASSVGQGKGYTF
TRBJ2-5,15,TRBV6-5,few,NA,TGTGCCAGCAGGCAAGGGGGGCTACGTGCTGAGACCCAGTACTTC,CASRQGGLRAETQYF
TRBJ2-1,15,TRBV20-1,NA,NA,TGCAGTGCTAGCCCCAGGGGCAGCAACTACAATGAGCAGTTCTTC,CSASPRGSNYNEQFF
TRBJ2-4,17,TRBV12-3/TRBV12-4,many,NA,TGTGCCAGCAGTTTAGAGGGGGGGACCCTTGGGAGAAACATTCAGTACTTC,CASSLEGGTLGRNIQYF
TRBJ2-2,16,TRBV12-5,NA,NA,TGTGCTAGTGGTTTGGTAATCGGGCCCAGAACCGGGGAGCTGTTTTTT,CASGLVIGPRTGELFF
TRBJ2-7,16,TRBV7-9,NA,NA,TGTGCCAGCAACCAAGTCGGACAACGCGCGGTCTACGAGCAGTACTTC,CASNQVGQRAVYEQYF
TRBJ2-2,15,TRBV7-2,NA,TRBD2,TGTGCCAGCAGCTTTCGGACTAGTATAACCGGGGAGCTGTTTTTT,CASSFRTSITGELFF
TRBJ1-2,14,TRBV6-5,NA,NA,TGTGCCAGCAGTTACACCCGAAGCCGGGGGGGCTACACCTTC,CASSYTRSRGGYTF
TRBJ2-2,11,TRBV30,NA,NA,TGTGCCTGGAGACAGGTCGGGGAGCTGTTTTTT,CAWRQVGELFF
TRBJ1-6,11,TRBV5-1,few,NA,TGCGCCAGCAGCTTGGACTCACCCCTCCACTTT,CASSLDSPLHF
TRBJ2-3,19,TRBV4-2,few,TRBD2,TGTGCCAGCAGCCAAGAAGCTAGCGGGGGAGGTCTTAGCACAGATACGCAGTATTTT,CASSQEASGGGLSTDTQYF
TRBJ1-3,14,TRBV5-1,few,NA,TGCGCCAGCAGCTTAGGTAACTCAGGAAACACCATATATTTT,CASSLGNSGNTIYF
TRBJ1-4,15,TRBV18,many,TRBD1,TGTGCCAGCTCACCCCGACAGGGAACTAATGAAAAACTGTTTTTT,CASSPRQGTNEKLFF
TRBJ2-5,15,TRBV5-1,NA,NA,TGCGCCAGCAGCTTGGGGACAGCTCAACAAGAGACCCAGTACTTC,CASSLGTAQQETQYF
TRBJ1-1,15,TRBV7-8,few,NA,TGTGCCAGCAGCTTAGCTTTAAGGGAGAACACTGAAGCTTTCTTT,CASSLALRENTEAFF
TRBJ1-3,16,TRBV2,NA,NA,TGTGCCAGCAGATACCGGGACACCGGCTCTGGAAACACCATATATTTT,CASRYRDTGSGNTIYF
TRBJ2-1,14,TRBV20-1,few,TRBD2,TGCAGTGCTAGTCGCGGGGGGGGAATCGATGAGCAGTTCTTC,CSASRGGGIDEQFF
TRBJ1-1,13,TRBV7-6,few,NA,TGTGCCAGCAGCCTAGGGGGAGGTATTGAAGCTTTCTTT,CASSLGGGIEAFF
TRBJ2-7,13,TRBV28,NA,NA,TGTGCCAGCAGGCGCACTCCCTCCTACGAGCAGTACTTC,CASRRTPSYEQYF
TRBJ2-5,19,TRBV7-8,few,TRBD1,TGTGCCAGCAGCTCTGGACAGGGGTCGATAGCGCTCCAAGGGGAGACCCAGTACTTC,CASSSGQGSIALQGETQYF
TRBJ1-2,12,TRBV11-2,NA,NA,TGTGCCAGCAGCCACGGGGTCTATGGCTACACCTTC,CASSHGVYGYTF
TRBJ1-1,16,TRBV12-3/TRBV12-4,NA,TRBD1,TGTGCCAGCAGTTTTAGGGACAGGGGGAGCCCCACTGAAGCTTTCTTT,CASSFRDRGSPTEAFF
TRBJ1-1,10,TRBV6-1,NA,NA,TGTGCCAGCAGTGAACCTACAGGGAACTTT,CASSEPTGNF
TRBJ1-3,18,TRBV6-1,NA,NA,TGTGCCAGCAGTGATCCCCCCGGGACGGCGTTCTCTGGAAACACCATATATTTT,CASSDPPGTAFSGNTIYF
TRBJ2-1,14,TRBV20-1,few,NA,TGCAGTGCTAGTAGGGGATCTCCCTACAATGAGCAGTTCTTC,CSASRGSPYNEQFF
TRBJ2-1,15,TRBV12-3/TRBV12-4,few,TRBD2,TGTGCCAGCAGTTTAAGTCTAGCGGGATTGGATGAGCAGTTCTTC,CASSLSLAGLDEQFF
TRBJ2-2,16,TRBV12-3/TRBV12-4,many,NA,TGTGCCAGCACCCGGGACCAGACAGTTAACACCGGGGAGCTGTTTTTT,CASTRDQTVNTGELFF
TRBJ2-3,16,TRBV20-1,NA,TRBD2,TGCAGTGCCGGACTAGCGGGAGGGAAGCGGAAAGATACGCAGTATTTT,CSAGLAGGKRKDTQYF
TRBJ2-5,16,TRBV9,NA,NA,TGTGCCAGCAGCGTAGCCGGACCCCTAGGAGCGGAGACCCAGTACTTC,CASSVAGPLGAETQYF
TRBJ1-2,12,TRBV4-1,few,NA,TGCGCCAGCAGCCAAGGGTTGGGTGGCTACACCTTC,CASSQGLGGYTF
TRBJ1-2,14,TRBV6-6,NA,NA,TGTGCCAGCAGTTACTCGAAGGGTAACTATGGCTACACCTTC,CASSYSKGNYGYTF
TRBJ2-3,15,TRBV7-2,NA,NA,TGTGCCAGCAGCCCTAGGGGGGACGTCACAGATACGCAGTATTTT,CASSPRGDVTDTQYF
TRBJ1-1,14,TRBV5-6,few,NA,TGTGCCAGCAGCTTGGGGTTGGCGAACACTGAAGCTTTCTTT,CASSLGLANTEAFF
TRBJ2-1,11,TRBV5-4,NA,NA,TGTGCCAGCAGTTATCACAATGAGCAGTTCTTC,CASSYHNEQFF
TRBJ2-5,14,TRBV9,NA,NA,TGTGCCAGCAGCGTAGAGGCAGGTTGGGAGACCCAGTACTTC,CASSVEAGWETQYF
TRBJ2-3,14,TRBV12-3/TRBV12-4,NA,NA,TGTGCCAGCAGTCTCCGGCAGGCTCCGGATACGCAGTATTTT,CASSLRQAPDTQYF
TRBJ2-5,15,TRBV12-3/TRBV12-4,few,NA,TGTGCCAGCAGTTTAGGTGGCCTAGGTGGGGAGACCCAGTACTTC,CASSLGGLGGETQYF
TRBJ2-3,12,TRBV7-3,many,NA,TGTGCCAGCAGTCAGCTGACAGATACGCAGTATTTT,CASSQLTDTQYF
TRBJ2-7,16,TRBV5-5,NA,TRBD2,TGTGCCAGCAGCTTGGCCATCGGGGGGGCCTCCTACGAGCAGTACTTC,CASSLAIGGASYEQYF